Shown below are 3 T cell receptor beta chains from a single sample sequenced in a study of Graves' ophthalmopathy and Graves' hyperthyroidism. Transcripts of RNA were the source for amplifying TCR beta CDR3 regions. HTBI-primed first-round RT-PCR preceded second-round multiplex PCR. In TCRdb, the multiplex PCR reads were re-called with MiXCR into one record per CDR3 protein. The sample includes under 350,000 distinct CDR3 sequences, roughly a sixth of them seen just once. Sequenced: peripheral blood. These receptors originate from an adult man with Graves' ophthalmopathy.

This clonotype was counted ten times or more. The chain joins TRBV24-1 to TRBJ2-7, with D perhaps TRBD1 or TRBD2 (5 bases each). V lost 4 bases and J lost 7, with 13 bases in between. CDR3 length equals 13 residues. Germline values: CDR1 KGHDR, CDR2 SFDVKD. CDR3 region: CATSDLRDGEQYF. The CDR3 bases are TGTGCCACCAGTGACCTCAGGGACGGGGAGCAGTACTTC.

The chain employs TRBV12-3 or TRBV12-4 and TRBJ2-5, with TRBD2 matching 11 bases. Unmatched junction bases numbered 2, after V lost 3 bases and J lost 5 bases. This CDR3 comprises 14 residues. The CDR3 nucleotides are TGTGCCAGCAGTTTTTTAGCGGGGGGGGAGACCCAGTACTTC. The encoded protein is CASSFLAGGETQYF.

This clonotype was detected ten times or more. J is TRBJ1-2 and V is TRBV4-2; tentatively, D is TRBD1 (5 bases). This CDR3 comprises 13 residues. Trimming took 0 bases from V and 8 from J, leaving 10 bases between them. Per germline, CDR1 LGHNA and CDR2 YNFKEQ. CDR3 sequence reads: CASSQEGGFGYTF. CDR3 nucleotides: TGTGCCAGCAGCCAAGAGGGGGGGTTCGGCTACACCTTC.